The rows below give T cell receptor beta chains drawn from one sample of a study of T cells after yellow fever vaccination. TCRdb re-analysed the 5' RACE reads in MiXCR, keeping a single row per CDR3 protein. This sample carries around 46,000 distinct CDR3 sequences, approximately 7% of them seen once, and the ten largest clones take 25% to 30%. Source: CD8+ T cells sorted from PBMCs, taken roughly 14 days after the first yellow fever vaccination. These receptors came from a man younger than 35 who received the YFV17D yellow fever vaccine. Each CDR3 is given with its conserved first and last residue. The order of the fields is V gene, J gene, CDR3 length, clone size, D gene, CDR3 DNA, CDR3 protein. A D gene is named only where the DNA matches it firmly. Clone size is given for some rows only: seen once, a few or many times, or a class if the clone is expanded.

V gene: TRBV29-1; J gene: TRBJ2-1; CDR3 length: 14; clone size: many; D gene: -; CDR3 DNA: TGCAGCGTTGTTTTTGGGGGCCCCATTAATGAGCAGTTCTTC; CDR3 protein: CSVVFGGPINEQFF
V gene: TRBV29-1; J gene: TRBJ1-2; CDR3 length: 11; clone size: many; D gene: -; CDR3 DNA: TGCAGCGCCCCGGGGGGCTATGGCTACACCTTC; CDR3 protein: CSAPGGYGYTF
V gene: TRBV5-5; J gene: TRBJ2-1; CDR3 length: 17; clone size: many; D gene: -; CDR3 DNA: TGTGCCAGCAGCTTTTTTAATTTCCAGAGCTCCTACAATGAGCAGTTCTTC; CDR3 protein: CASSFFNFQSSYNEQFF
V gene: TRBV27; J gene: TRBJ1-1; CDR3 length: 14; clone size: many; D gene: -; CDR3 DNA: TGTGCCAGCAGCCCCGGGGAGGCGAACACTGAAGCTTTCTTT; CDR3 protein: CASSPGEANTEAFF
V gene: TRBV4-2; J gene: TRBJ1-2; CDR3 length: 15; clone size: many; D gene: -; CDR3 DNA: TGTGCCAGCAGCCAAGAACAGGGAGGGAACTATGGCTACACCTTC; CDR3 protein: CASSQEQGGNYGYTF
V gene: TRBV10-3; J gene: TRBJ2-3; CDR3 length: 14; clone size: many; D gene: -; CDR3 DNA: TGTGCCATCAGTGATCAGGAGGTAACAGATACGCAGTATTTT; CDR3 protein: CAISDQEVTDTQYF
V gene: TRBV27; J gene: TRBJ2-2; CDR3 length: 16; clone size: few; D gene: TRBD1; CDR3 DNA: TGTGCCAGCAGTTTATCCAGGGGGCTCGGCACCGGGGAGCTGTTTTTT; CDR3 protein: CASSLSRGLGTGELFF
V gene: TRBV6-6; J gene: TRBJ2-3; CDR3 length: 11; clone size: many; D gene: TRBD2; CDR3 DNA: TGTGCCAGCAGACTAGCGGGTTGGGAGTATTTT; CDR3 protein: CASRLAGWEYF
V gene: TRBV4-1; J gene: TRBJ2-2; CDR3 length: 18; clone size: many; D gene: TRBD2; CDR3 DNA: TGCGCCAGCAGCCAAGACCGGGGAGGGCCTCCGGGGACCGGGGAGCTGTTTTTT; CDR3 protein: CASSQDRGGPPGTGELFF
V gene: TRBV4-3; J gene: TRBJ1-2; CDR3 length: 14; clone size: many; D gene: TRBD1; CDR3 DNA: TGCGCCAGCAGCCAAGACGGGACAGGGGGTGGCTACACCTTC; CDR3 protein: CASSQDGTGGGYTF
V gene: TRBV11-2; J gene: TRBJ2-3; CDR3 length: 15; clone size: many; D gene: -; CDR3 DNA: TGTGCCAGCAGCTTAGGAGGACAGAGCACAGATACGCAGTATTTT; CDR3 protein: CASSLGGQSTDTQYF
V gene: TRBV4-3; J gene: TRBJ2-1; CDR3 length: 16; clone size: many; D gene: TRBD1; CDR3 DNA: TGCGCCAGCAGCCAAGACGTCGGGACAGGGGTTTATGAGCAGTTCTTC; CDR3 protein: CASSQDVGTGVYEQFF
V gene: TRBV5-5; J gene: TRBJ2-3; CDR3 length: 16; clone size: few; D gene: -; CDR3 DNA: TGTGCCAGCAGCGGGTTCGGAGGGGGAATCACAGATACGCAGTATTTT; CDR3 protein: CASSGFGGGITDTQYF
V gene: TRBV6-5; J gene: TRBJ2-2; CDR3 length: 17; clone size: many; D gene: -; CDR3 DNA: TGTGCCAGCAGCCCTACCTCGGGGGTCGCGAACACCGGGGAGCTGTTTTTT; CDR3 protein: CASSPTSGVANTGELFF
V gene: TRBV11-2; J gene: TRBJ2-7; CDR3 length: 15; clone size: many; D gene: TRBD1; CDR3 DNA: TGTGCCAGCAGCTTAGGTACAGGGGGTGCCTACGAGCAGTACTTC; CDR3 protein: CASSLGTGGAYEQYF
V gene: TRBV29-1; J gene: TRBJ1-2; CDR3 length: 12; clone size: many; D gene: -; CDR3 DNA: TGCAGCGTTGAAAGGGGATCTTATGGCTACACCTTC; CDR3 protein: CSVERGSYGYTF
V gene: TRBV4-3; J gene: TRBJ2-3; CDR3 length: 16; clone size: many; D gene: TRBD2; CDR3 DNA: TGCGCCAGCAGCCAGGTAGCGGGGGTGAGCACAGATACGCAGTATTTT; CDR3 protein: CASSQVAGVSTDTQYF
V gene: TRBV12-3/TRBV12-4; J gene: TRBJ1-1; CDR3 length: 14; clone size: many; D gene: -; CDR3 DNA: TGTGCCAGCAGTTTTGGAGGGGTGAACACTGAAGCTTTCTTT; CDR3 protein: CASSFGGVNTEAFF
V gene: TRBV6-5; J gene: TRBJ1-1; CDR3 length: 14; clone size: many; D gene: TRBD1; CDR3 DNA: TGTGCCAGCAGTTACGGGACAGGGGTCACTGAAGCTTTCTTT; CDR3 protein: CASSYGTGVTEAFF
V gene: TRBV5-8; J gene: TRBJ2-5; CDR3 length: 17; clone size: many; D gene: TRBD1; CDR3 DNA: TGTGCCAGCAGCCTATTGACAGGGGTTGGGAGCCGGGAGACCCAGTACTTC; CDR3 protein: CASSLLTGVGSRETQYF
V gene: TRBV4-1; J gene: TRBJ1-5; CDR3 length: 18; clone size: many; D gene: -; CDR3 DNA: TGCGCCAGCAGCCTTATACAGGGTCGGGGGGCTAGCAATCAGCCCCAGCATTTT; CDR3 protein: CASSLIQGRGASNQPQHF
V gene: TRBV5-6; J gene: TRBJ2-2; CDR3 length: 13; clone size: many; D gene: -; CDR3 DNA: TGTGCCAGCAGCTTGGGGATGACCGGGGAGCTGTTTTTT; CDR3 protein: CASSLGMTGELFF
V gene: TRBV4-3; J gene: TRBJ2-7; CDR3 length: 16; clone size: many; D gene: TRBD2; CDR3 DNA: TGCGCCAGCAGCCAGGGCGGGGCGGGGGGCTCCTACGAGCAGTACTTC; CDR3 protein: CASSQGGAGGSYEQYF
V gene: TRBV24-1; J gene: TRBJ2-2; CDR3 length: 14; clone size: many; D gene: -; CDR3 DNA: TGTGCCACCAGCCGGGACCCCCGCACCGGGGAGCTGTTTTTT; CDR3 protein: CATSRDPRTGELFF
V gene: TRBV4-1; J gene: TRBJ1-5; CDR3 length: 18; clone size: many; D gene: -; CDR3 DNA: TGCGCCAGCAGCCAAGCGGTTGGAGGGGCGGTAGGCAATCAGCCCCAGCATTTT; CDR3 protein: CASSQAVGGAVGNQPQHF
V gene: TRBV30; J gene: TRBJ1-1; CDR3 length: 11; clone size: -; D gene: -; CDR3 DNA: TGTGCCTGGAATCAGAACACTGAAGCTTTCTTT; CDR3 protein: CAWNQNTEAFF
V gene: TRBV6-5; J gene: TRBJ2-7; CDR3 length: 12; clone size: -; D gene: TRBD1; CDR3 DNA: TGTGCCAGCAGACGGACAGGGTACGAGCAGTACTTC; CDR3 protein: CASRRTGYEQYF
V gene: TRBV9; J gene: TRBJ1-1; CDR3 length: 12; clone size: many; D gene: -; CDR3 DNA: TGTGCCAGCAGCGTAGTGGGCAGGGTGGCTTTCTTT; CDR3 protein: CASSVVGRVAFF
V gene: TRBV29-1; J gene: TRBJ2-1; CDR3 length: 13; clone size: few; D gene: -; CDR3 DNA: TGCAGCGCCCGGGAGAGCTCCTACAATGAGCAGTTCTTC; CDR3 protein: CSARESSYNEQFF
V gene: TRBV7-9; J gene: TRBJ2-2; CDR3 length: 15; clone size: many; D gene: -; CDR3 DNA: TGTGCCAGCAGCCAGGGACCCTTCTGGTCCGGGGAGCTGTTTTTT; CDR3 protein: CASSQGPFWSGELFF
V gene: TRBV15; J gene: TRBJ1-1; CDR3 length: 16; clone size: many; D gene: -; CDR3 DNA: TGTGCCACCAGCAGGTACCAGGGATCATCGGGCACTGAAGCTTTCTTT; CDR3 protein: CATSRYQGSSGTEAFF
V gene: TRBV4-3; J gene: TRBJ2-2; CDR3 length: 16; clone size: many; D gene: TRBD1; CDR3 DNA: TGCGCCAGCAGCCAAGTTGGGGGACAGGGCACCGGGGAGCTGTTTTTT; CDR3 protein: CASSQVGGQGTGELFF